The 28 T cell receptor beta chains below all came from one sample that was sequenced in a study of shared clonotypes between healthy human individuals. Sequencing used immunoSEQ multiplex PCR; TCRdb keeps in-frame clones, though not all of them. The sample includes around 720,000 clones, less than 80% of them seen just once. The sequenced sample was memory CD4+ T cells sorted from blood. Documented subset: CD45RA-negative fraction. These receptors were taken from a woman in her 30s in good health.

A word on this clone: Germline and junction disagree at one end, which may indicate a read error. J is TRBJ2-1 and V is TRBV29-1, with D tentatively TRBD2 (6 bases). The germline V gene encodes CDR1 SQVTM and CDR2 ANQGSEA. The CDR3 spans 13 residues. CDR3 region: CSVASGYYNERFF. DNA of the CDR3: TGCAGCGTTGCGAGCGGGTACTACAATGAGCGGTTCTTC.

This chain connects TRBV5-4 to TRBJ2-7; 7 bases match TRBD1. The CDR3 runs to 15 residues. CDR1 is SGHNT and CDR2 is YYREEE in the germline V gene (reference sequence). V lost 4 bases and J lost 2; bases outside the gene matches: 9. The CDR3 coding sequence is TGTGCCAGCAGCCTACAACAGGGGTTTACCTACGAGCAGTACTTC. This encodes CASSLQQGFTYEQYF.

V and J are TRBV5-1 and TRBJ2-2; D gene unclear. In germline, CDR1 is SGHRS, CDR2 YFSETQ. The CDR3 is 16 residues long. Between the trimmed V and J ends, which lost 4 bases and 3 bases, there was a span of 16 bases. The CDR3 DNA is TGCGCCAGCAGCCATACCCAGCCGGTGGACACCGGGGAGCTGTTTTTT. This translates into CASSHTQPVDTGELFF. The full variable domain, rest sourced from reference TRBV5-1 and TRBJ2-2, is KAGVTQTPRYLIKTRGQQVTLSCSPISGHRSVSWYQQTPGQGLQFLFEYFSETQRNKGNFPGRFSGRQFSNSRSEMNVSTLELGDSALYLCASSHTQPVDTGELFFGEGSRLTVL.

This clone was observed a few times. This chain joins TRBV11-3 and TRBJ2-1, with a tentative D call TRBD1 (6 bases). The length of the CDR3 is 15 residues. V gave up 1 base and J gave up 9 bases, with 16 bases separating them. The germline V gene encodes CDR1 SGHNT and CDR2 YENEEA. The CDR3 region has the DNA TGTGCCAGCAGCTTAGCCTCAGGGGCCGGGACTGAGCAGTTCTTC. The encoded protein is CASSLASGAGTEQFF. The full variable domain, in which reference TRBV11-3 and TRBJ2-1 provide the parts outside the CDR3, is EAGVVQSPRYKIIEKKQPVAFWCNPISGHNTLYWYLQNLGQGPELLIRYENEEAVDDSQLPKDRFSAERLKGVDSTLKIQPAELGDSAVYLCASSLASGAGTEQFFGPGTRLTVL.

This clone appeared once. V usage is TRBV2 and J usage is TRBJ2-1; D perhaps matches TRBD1 (6 bases). This CDR3 is 16 amino acids long. The V gene lost 4 bases and the J gene lost 8 bases, with 21 bases spanning the gap. The germline gives CDR1 SNHLY, CDR2 FYNNEI. CDR3 in amino acids: CASSGPTGPSSHEQFF. As DNA, the CDR3 is TGTGCCAGCAGTGGGCCTACAGGGCCCTCAAGCCATGAGCAGTTCTTC.

The rearrangement links TRBV2 to TRBJ2-1, with TRBD2 identical over 10 bases. The CDR3 loop spans 16 amino acids. V shed 6 bases, J shed 0 bases, and the junction held 5 bases outside the gene matches. Per germline, CDR1 SNHLY and CDR2 FYNNEI. The CDR3 DNA reads TGTGCCAGCAGCGTAGCGGGAGGTACCTCCTACAATGAGCAGTTCTTC. Translation gives CASSVAGGTSYNEQFF.

The V gene is TRBV11-2, the J gene TRBJ2-7, with D possibly TRBD2 on 5 matching bases. Trimming pared 3 bases from V and 3 bases from J, leaving 15 bases between. CDR3 size: 15 residues. Germline loops: CDR1 SGHAT, CDR2 FQNNGV. The CDR3 nucleotides read TGTGCCAGCAGCTTCGGGAATTCGGTTCGCTACGAGCAGTACTTC. Its translation is CASSFGNSVRYEQYF.

V is TRBV11-2 and J is TRBJ2-5, with D perhaps TRBD2 (5 bases). The V gene's germline CDR1 is SGHAT and CDR2 FQNNGV. CDR3 length: 14 residues. Trimming removed 2 bases at V and 5 bases at J, with 12 bases between. The CDR3, as DNA: TGTGCCAGCAGCTTAAATCGGGGTTGGGAGACCCAGTACTTC. This sequence encodes CASSLNRGWETQYF.

The chain joins TRBV19 to TRBJ1-2, with TRBD1 matching 11 bases. The V gene's germline CDR1 is LNHDA and CDR2 SQIVND (reference sequence). V lost 7 bases, J lost 6 bases, and 7 bases stayed unmatched. The CDR3 contains 14 residues. In nucleotides, the CDR3 is TGTGCCAGTACCGAGGGGACAGGGGGTCATGGCTACACCTTC. Its translation is CASTEGTGGHGYTF.

This clone was counted a single time. Other nucleotide sequences in the sample specify the same CDR3. The gene calls are TRBV2 and TRBJ2-7; D gene unclear. This CDR3 contains 11 residues. Deletions cut 8 bases from V and 1 base from J, with 6 bases between. Germline V gene sequence: CDR1 SNHLY, CDR2 FYNNEI. In DNA, the CDR3 is TGTGCCAGCTCATTTTCCTACGAGCAGTACTTC. Translated: CASSFSYEQYF.

Notes on this clone: This sequence may be a read error, since a much larger clone differs from it by one base. The rearrangement uses TRBV5-5 and TRBJ2-5; D unresolved. V shed 1 base and J shed 2 bases, with 3 bases lying between them. The germline V gene has CDR1 SGHKS and CDR2 YYEKEE (reference sequence). The CDR3 runs 12 residues. DNA of the CDR3: TGTGCCAGCAGCTTGTCACAAGAGACCCAGTACTTC. It specifies CASSLSQETQYF.

The chain joins TRBV6-1 to TRBJ1-3; 7 bases map to TRBD1. The V and J ends lost 5 bases and 0 bases, in that order; junction bases with no gene match: 4. The CDR3 length is 15 residues. The V gene's germline CDR1 is MNHNS and CDR2 SASEGT. The CDR3 DNA reads as TGTGCCAGCAGTACCTGGACAGGCTCTGGAAACACCATATATTTT. It yields the protein CASSTWTGSGNTIYF.

The chain employs TRBV28 and TRBJ1-2; 7 bases are shared with TRBD1. Germline V CDR1 and CDR2: MDHEN, SYDVKM. The CDR3 is made up of 15 amino acids. Trimming removed 6 bases from V and 6 bases from J; junction bases left unmatched: 13. DNA for the CDR3: TGTGCCAGCAGCTCACAGGGGAGAACCGGCAATGGCTACACCTTC. This sequence encodes CASSSQGRTGNGYTF.

Here the CDR3 reads CASSLGPTGSNTEAFF. The CDR3 DNA is TGCGCCAGCAGCCTAGGGCCTACGGGGTCGAACACTGAAGCTTTCTTT. V and J are TRBV5-1 and TRBJ1-1; D uncertain. The CDR3 runs 16 residues. Per the germline V gene, CDR1 is SGHRS and CDR2 is YFSETQ. V lost 4 bases to trimming and J lost 1 base, with 17 bases between them.

The gene calls are TRBV6-5 and TRBJ1-3; a possible D gene is TRBD1 (6 bases). This CDR3 comprises 15 residues. Trimming cost V 6 bases and J 4 bases, with 16 bases left between them. Per germline, CDR1 MNHEY and CDR2 SVGAGI. The CDR3: CASRPSGAEGNTIYF. CDR3 sequence (DNA): TGTGCCAGCAGGCCATCAGGGGCGGAAGGAAACACCATATATTTT.

The sample holds many counts of this clone. The V and J genes are TRBV25-1 and TRBJ1-5; 8 nucleotides agree with TRBD1. The trim removed 6 bases at V and 6 bases at J, leaving 7 bases unmatched. The germline CDR1 and CDR2 sequences are MGHDK and SYGVNS. This CDR3 has 14 amino acids. The CDR3 loop reads CASSAGQGSQPQHF. CDR3 bases: TGTGCCAGCAGCGCCGGACAGGGTAGTCAGCCCCAGCATTTT.

Only a few counts were recorded for this clone. Within the sample, other DNA sequences also encode this same CDR3. The chain is built from TRBV9 and TRBJ1-1; D is uncertain. Trimming stripped 0 bases from V and 2 bases from J, with 5 bases between. This CDR3 has 13 residues. Looked up from germline, CDR1 is SGDLS and CDR2 is YYNGEE. CDR3 DNA sequence: TGTGCCAGCAGCGTAGGGCCAAACACTGAAGCTTTCTTT. Its translation: CASSVGPNTEAFF.

V usage is TRBV9 and J usage is TRBJ2-2; tentative D call: TRBD1 (5 bases). V was trimmed by 0 bases and J by 3 bases, leaving 18 bases between them. Germline CDR1 and CDR2: SGDLS and YYNGEE. The CDR3 is 18 residues long. CDR3 DNA sequence: TGTGCCAGCAGCGTAGGGGGAACTGGGGCAGGGTACACCGGGGAGCTGTTTTTT. Its translation: CASSVGGTGAGYTGELFF.

The chain has TRBV27 and TRBJ2-1; D is unclear. CDR1 is MNHEY and CDR2 is SMNVEV in the germline V gene (reference sequence). Trimming left V 6 bases short and J 3 bases short, with 12 bases between. This CDR3 is built from 14 residues. The CDR3 sequence: CASRIGSYYNEQFF. In nucleotides, the CDR3 is TGTGCCAGCAGGATAGGCAGTTACTACAATGAGCAGTTCTTC.

In its sample, this clone was seen a few times. The chain links TRBV2 to TRBJ1-5; tentative D call: TRBD1 (6 bases). From germline, CDR1 is SNHLY and CDR2 FYNNEI. The CDR3 covers 13 residues. Trimming shortened V by 4 bases and J by 7 bases, and 11 bases separated the two germline ends. The CDR3 sequence is CASSVGQHQPQHF. As DNA, the CDR3 is TGTGCCAGCAGTGTCGGACAGCACCAGCCCCAGCATTTT.

This chain uses TRBV27 with TRBJ2-7; possible D gene TRBD2, 6 bases. Trimming cost V 6 bases and J 4 bases, with 19 bases left between them. Germline CDR1 and CDR2: MNHEY and SMNVEV (reference sequence). The CDR3 covers 15 residues. Here the CDR3 DNA reads TGTGCCAGCAGCTCGGGTTGGGGCGCGGGATACGAGCAGTACTTC. Translated, it gives CASSSGWGAGYEQYF.

This clone has at least ten counts. This rearrangement joins TRBV19 to TRBJ1-5; 7 bases line up with TRBD1. After removal of 4 bases from V and 3 bases from J, the junction contained 3 bases not matched to a gene. CDR3 length: 14 amino acids. Germline V CDR1 and CDR2: LNHDA, SQIVND (reference sequence). The CDR3 coding sequence is TGTGCCAGTAGTACAGGACAGGTCAATCAGCCCCAGCATTTT. It encodes CASSTGQVNQPQHF.

The rearrangement links TRBV5-8 to TRBJ1-4, with 8 bases that match TRBD1. V lost 5 bases, J lost 5 bases, and 5 bases stayed unmatched. The CDR3 is 14 amino acids. Germline V gene data show CDR1 as SGHTS and CDR2 as YDEGEE. The CDR3 loop reads CASRGRTGNEKLFF. CDR3 DNA: TGTGCCAGCAGGGGACGGACAGGGAATGAAAAACTGTTTTTT.

This clone was seen more than once but under ten times. The J gene is TRBJ2-3, the V gene TRBV27; D possibly matches TRBD1 or TRBD2 (6 bases each). The CDR3 is made up of 17 amino acids. The germline CDR1 and CDR2 sequences are MNHEY and SMNVEV (reference sequence). Deletions cut 1 base from V and 4 bases from J, with 18 bases between. The CDR3 here is CASSLYPPGAGSDTQYF. In DNA form, the CDR3 reads TGTGCCAGCAGTTTATACCCTCCGGGGGCTGGATCAGATACGCAGTATTTT.

The V call is TRBV28, the J call TRBJ2-1; TRBD1 matches at 8 bases. This CDR3 comprises 14 residues. J gave up 5 bases and V 6 bases, and 6 bases lay outside the gene matches. Germline V CDR1 and CDR2: MDHEN, SYDVKM. In nucleotides, the CDR3 is TGTGCCAGCAGCGACAGGGGCTTCAACAATGAGCAGTTCTTC. Protein: CASSDRGFNNEQFF.

Only a few counts were recorded for this clone. The chain links TRBV6-1 to TRBJ2-2; D might be TRBD2 (6 bases). This CDR3 is built from 13 residues. Germline V lookup: CDR1 MNHNS, CDR2 SASEGT. V dropped 2 bases and J dropped 11 bases, with 12 bases sitting between them. The chain's CDR3 is CASSEIRGGELFF. The CDR3 coding sequence is TGTGCCAGCAGTGAAATTAGGGGAGGAGAGCTGTTTTTT.

The chain uses TRBV5-4 and TRBJ1-1; no reliable D call. This CDR3 contains 13 residues. Germline V lookup: CDR1 SGHNT, CDR2 YYREEE (reference sequence). V was pared by 4 bases and J by 3 bases, with 10 bases between. The CDR3 bases are TGTGCCAGCAGCCATACACCGGACACTGAAGCTTTCTTT. Its protein product is CASSHTPDTEAFF.

This clone was observed a handful of times. V and J are TRBV9 and TRBJ2-2, with 9 bases lining up with TRBD1. The V segment lost 4 bases and the J segment 5 bases; nucleotides outside the gene matches: 6. The germline CDR1 and CDR2 sequences are SGDLS and YYNGEE. CDR3 size: 15 residues. As DNA, the CDR3 is TGTGCCAGCAGCCCGGGACAGGGAGGTACCGGGGAGCTGTTTTTT. Amino acids: CASSPGQGGTGELFF.